This entry lists 30 T cell receptor beta chains sequenced from one sample in a study of early T cells in non-severe SARS-CoV-2 infection (dated by TCRdb to the early 2020s). Library method: 5' RACE. The sample was run on a NextSeq 500. The public reads were reanalyzed by TCRdb: fastp trimming at Q25, MiXCR alignment, in-frame beta chains only. Entries that share a CDR3 protein sequence are merged under the most common genes and DNA. This sample comprises roughly 50,000 distinct CDR3 sequences, 7% to 9% of them detected only once. Jointly, the top ten make up around 9.4% of the sample. What was sequenced was whole blood. Receptors originate from an adult who was a healthcare worker with PCR-confirmed SARS-CoV-2 infection or an uninfected control (not recorded which).

Only a few counts were recorded for this clonotype. The chain joins TRBV29-1 to TRBJ2-2; D remains unclear. Trimming cost V 4 bases and J 6 bases, with 3 bases left between them. The V gene's germline CDR1 is SQVTM and CDR2 ANQGSEA. The CDR3 contains 10 residues. The CDR3 nucleotides read TGCAGCGTTGTTTCCGGGGAGCTGTTTTTT. It yields the protein CSVVSGELFF.

This clonotype turned up a few times. The chain employs TRBV5-1 and TRBJ1-4; perhaps TRBD1 as D (5 bases). Germline-derived CDR1 and CDR2 are SGHRS and YFSETQ. V was trimmed by 1 base and J by 5 bases, leaving 9 bases between them. The CDR3 runs to 14 residues. CDR3 residues: CASSLIGGNEKLFF. The CDR3 DNA is TGCGCCAGCAGCTTGATCGGGGGGAATGAAAAACTGTTTTTT.

The chain is built from TRBV5-1 and TRBJ1-5; no firm D call. There are 13 residues in the CDR3. Trimming removed 4 bases at V and 0 bases at J, with 5 bases between. Germline V gene lookup returns CDR1 SGHRS and CDR2 YFSETQ. The CDR3: CASSRASNQPQHF. CDR3 sequence (DNA): TGCGCCAGCAGCAGGGCTAGCAATCAGCCCCAGCATTTT.

This clonotype occurred many times. The gene calls are TRBV9 and TRBJ2-2; D remains unclear. V lost 0 bases, J lost 1 base, and 13 bases lay in between. CDR1 is SGDLS and CDR2 is YYNGEE in the germline V gene. This CDR3 spans 17 amino acids. As DNA, the CDR3 is TGTGCCAGCAGCGTAGCAGGCATAATCCTGAACACCGGGGAGCTGTTTTTT. It translates to CASSVAGIILNTGELFF.

This clonotype was picked up many times. The chain employs TRBV29-1 and TRBJ1-1; no clear D. CDR3 length equals 12 residues. Germline V gives CDR1 SQVTM, CDR2 ANQGSEA. Trimming took off 7 bases at V and 0 bases at J, with 9 bases between the two ends. The chain's CDR3 is CSGLTMNTEAFF. The CDR3 DNA sequence: TGCAGCGGCCTGACAATGAACACTGAAGCTTTCTTT.

This clonotype has a handful of counts. The rearrangement links TRBV2 to TRBJ1-2; D unresolved. Trimming left V 4 bases short and J 3 bases short, with 3 bases between. CDR3 length: 11 residues. Germline CDR1 reads SNHLY; CDR2 reads FYNNEI. The CDR3 DNA is TGTGCCAGCAGTGGACACTATGGCTACACCTTC. It translates to CASSGHYGYTF.

The V call is TRBV19, the J call TRBJ2-3; 9 positions agree with TRBD2. Per the germline V gene, CDR1 is LNHDA and CDR2 is SQIVND (reference sequence). V trimming: 10 bases; J trimming: 0 bases; junction bases outside the gene matches: 8. The CDR3 consists of 15 residues. CDR3 bases: TGTGCCACCCTTTTAGCGGGGGCTAGCACAGATACGCAGTATTTT. This sequence encodes CATLLAGASTDTQYF.

This rearrangement joins TRBV6-6 to TRBJ2-3, with TRBD1 as a possible D gene (6 bases). Germline assignment: CDR1 MNHNY and CDR2 SVGAGI (reference sequence). This CDR3 comprises 15 residues. The ends were cut back, 8 bases at V and 2 bases at J, with 17 bases in the middle. The CDR3 is CASPPPGTPTDTQYF. The CDR3 DNA follows: TGTGCCAGCCCTCCCCCCGGGACACCCACAGATACGCAGTATTTT.

The table lists this clonotype with a few counts. The genes are TRBV12-3 or TRBV12-4 and TRBJ2-3; D uncertain. Trimming took off 6 bases at V and 3 bases at J, with 4 bases between the two ends. This CDR3 is built from 11 residues. The CDR3 is CASRKTDTQYF. The CDR3 region has the DNA TGTGCCAGCAGAAAAACAGATACGCAGTATTTT.

The chain carries TRBV18 and TRBJ1-1, with no clear D. Trimming stripped 3 bases from V and 5 bases from J, with 10 bases between. Per germline, CDR1 KGHSH and CDR2 LQKENI. The CDR3 has 13 amino acids. Here the CDR3 DNA reads TGTGCCAGCTCACCGACGGAGTCAACTGAAGCTTTCTTT. Its translation: CASSPTESTEAFF. The whole variable domain, filled in from reference TRBV18 and TRBJ1-1, reads NAGVMQNPRHLVRRRGQEARLRCSPMKGHSHVYWYRQLPEEGLKFMVYLQKENIIDESGMPKERFSAEFPKEGPSILRIQQVVRGDSAAYFCASSPTESTEAFFGQGTRLTVV.

The CDR3 bases are TGTGCCAGCAGCTTGGGCGGGACGAACAATGAGCAGTTCTTC. This gives the protein CASSLGGTNNEQFF. The V call is TRBV7-3, the J call TRBJ2-1, with TRBD2 as a possible D gene (6 bases). The germline gives CDR1 SGHTA, CDR2 FQGTGA. The CDR3 runs 14 residues. Trimming removed 3 bases from V and 5 bases from J, with 11 bases in between.

This clonotype was picked up many times. This sequence joins TRBV4-3 and TRBJ2-4, with D perhaps matching TRBD1 (7 bases). CDR1 is LGHNA, CDR2 YSLEER, per germline. The V and J ends lost 0 bases and 1 base respectively, with 10 bases between them. This CDR3 contains 16 residues. CDR3 loop: CASSQEAGGAKNIQYF. CDR3 nucleotides: TGCGCCAGCAGCCAAGAGGCAGGGGGGGCCAAAAACATTCAGTACTTC.

This clonotype appeared a few times. J is TRBJ1-5 and V is TRBV30; D gene uncertain. The CDR3 length is 13 residues. V lost 0 bases to trimming and J lost 6 bases, with 9 bases between them. Looked up from germline, CDR1 is GTSNPN and CDR2 is SVGIG (reference sequence). The CDR3 DNA reads TGTGCCTGGAGTGTCCAAGGGAGTCAGCCCCAGCATTTT. Translated: CAWSVQGSQPQHF.

The sample holds one count of this clonotype. The chain is built from TRBV2 and TRBJ1-4; D possibly corresponds to TRBD1 (5 bases). The V gene's germline CDR1 is SNHLY and CDR2 FYNNEI. CDR3 size: 15 residues. Trimming removed 3 bases from V and 2 bases from J, with 10 bases in between. The CDR3 bases are TGTGCCAGCAGTGATCGGGGGATCACTAATGAAAAACTGTTTTTT. It codes for CASSDRGITNEKLFF.

This clonotype was recorded at least ten times. The chain is built from TRBV2 and TRBJ1-2, with D hard to call. V lost 11 bases and J lost 1, with 17 bases in between. The CDR3 consists of 14 residues. Germline V gives CDR1 SNHLY, CDR2 FYNNEI. The CDR3 sequence is CAAINTLLNYGYTF. In DNA, the CDR3 is TGTGCCGCCATCAACACCCTCCTTAACTATGGCTACACCTTC.

This clonotype was detected ten times or more. This chain connects TRBV11-3 to TRBJ2-2; 7 nucleotides match TRBD1. V was clipped by 5 bases and J by 6 bases; unmatched bases: 6. Germline loops: CDR1 SGHNT, CDR2 YENEEA. The CDR3 has 14 residues. The CDR3 sequence is CASSGGQPAGELFF. CDR3 DNA: TGTGCCAGCAGCGGGGGACAGCCCGCCGGGGAGCTGTTTTTT.

This clonotype was seen repeatedly, ten times or more. The chain couples TRBV28 to TRBJ2-1; D is perhaps TRBD1 (5 bases). V was shortened by 4 bases and J by 5 bases, with 18 bases between the two germline ends. CDR3 length: 16 amino acids. The germline V gene has CDR1 MDHEN and CDR2 SYDVKM. DNA for the CDR3: TGTGCCAGCAGTTCCCGGACAAGCGCGACTCACAATGAGCAGTTCTTC. Translation: CASSSRTSATHNEQFF.

This clonotype was seen many times. The V gene is TRBV5-1, the J gene TRBJ1-1, with 7 positions matching TRBD1. Germline assignment: CDR1 SGHRS and CDR2 YFSETQ. This CDR3 has 14 residues. Trimming at V came to 3 bases and at J to 1 base, leaving 3 bases not matched to a gene. The CDR3 is CASSSRGENTEAFF. CDR3 DNA: TGCGCCAGCAGCTCCAGGGGGGAGAACACTGAAGCTTTCTTT.

This clonotype appeared many times. The chain combines TRBV6-4 with TRBJ2-3, with 8 positions matching TRBD1. Germline V gene lookup returns CDR1 MRHNA and CDR2 SNTAGT. Unmatched junction bases numbered 1, after V lost 4 bases and J lost 1 base. The CDR3 runs to 14 residues. CDR3 loop: CASSATGGTDTQYF. The CDR3 DNA reads as TGTGCCAGCAGTGCGACAGGGGGCACAGATACGCAGTATTTT.

At least ten counts were recorded for this clonotype. The CDR3 nucleotides are TGCAGCGTTGAAGGGACGGTGAACACTGAAGCTTTCTTT. Amino acid sequence: CSVEGTVNTEAFF. V is TRBV29-1 and J is TRBJ1-1; no reliable D call. This CDR3 has 13 residues. CDR1 SQVTM and CDR2 ANQGSEA come from the germline V gene. Trimming pared 1 base from V and 0 bases from J, leaving 6 bases between.

This clonotype appeared many times. This chain connects TRBV15 to TRBJ2-1; D is uncertain. The CDR3 contains 14 residues. Between the trimmed V and J ends, which lost 0 bases and 5 bases, there was a span of 8 bases. Germline V lookup: CDR1 LNHNV, CDR2 YYDKDF (reference sequence). The CDR3, as DNA: TGTGCCACCAGCAGAGATCTAGGGAACAATGAGCAGTTCTTC. Protein sequence: CATSRDLGNNEQFF.

The chain carries TRBV7-9 and TRBJ1-2, with D hard to call. Germline V gene data show CDR1 as SEHNR and CDR2 as FQNEAQ (reference sequence). The V end was cut by 6 bases, the J end by 4 bases, with 15 bases between. There are 14 residues in the CDR3. The CDR3 loop is CASREPGSPYGYTF. For the CDR3, the DNA is TGTGCCAGCAGGGAGCCGGGCTCACCCTATGGCTACACCTTC.

The V call is TRBV11-2, the J call TRBJ2-4, with D unclear. V lost 2 bases and J lost 0, with 8 bases in between. The CDR3 has 15 amino acids. Germline V CDR1 and CDR2: SGHAT, FQNNGV. DNA of the CDR3: TGTGCCAGCAGCTTAAGTACGGGAGCCAAAAACATTCAGTACTTC. This codes for CASSLSTGAKNIQYF. The whole variable domain, filled in from reference TRBV11-2 and TRBJ2-4, reads EAGVAQSPRYKIIEKRQSVAFWCNPISGHATLYWYQQILGQGPKLLIQFQNNGVVDDSQLPKDRFSAERLKGVDSTLKIQPAKLEDSAVYLCASSLSTGAKNIQYFGAGTRLSVL.

There are many counts of this clonotype. The chain links TRBV2 to TRBJ2-7, with D perhaps given as TRBD1 or TRBD2 (5 bases each). Looked up from germline, CDR1 is SNHLY and CDR2 is FYNNEI. This CDR3 has 14 amino acids. V lost 5 bases to trimming and J lost 2 bases, with 13 bases between them. The CDR3: CASSRTTEAYEQYF. The CDR3 bases are TGTGCCAGCAGTCGGACAACGGAGGCCTACGAGCAGTACTTC.

V usage is TRBV2 and J usage is TRBJ1-2; D gene ambiguous. This CDR3 spans 13 amino acids. V lost 5 bases and J lost 6, with 13 bases in between. From germline, CDR1 is SNHLY and CDR2 FYNNEI. The DNA for the CDR3 is TGTGCCAGCAGTCAATCCGTGGTAAATGGCTACACCTTC. Its translation: CASSQSVVNGYTF.

This clonotype appeared many times. The gene calls are TRBV9 and TRBJ2-1; TRBD2 aligns across 15 bases. Germline trimming cut 4 bases from V and 9 bases from J; bases unmatched to any gene: 5. CDR1 and CDR2 from the germline V gene are SGDLS and YYNGEE. CDR3 size: 15 residues. CDR3 nucleotides: TGTGCCAGCAGCCCGGGACTAGCGGGAGGTAGTGAGCAGTTCTTC. This translates into CASSPGLAGGSEQFF.

This clonotype was observed many times. The chain has TRBV12-3 or TRBV12-4 and TRBJ1-4, with TRBD1 as a possible D gene (6 bases). V was pared by 3 bases and J by 0 bases, with 14 bases between. The CDR3 runs to 17 residues. Here the CDR3 DNA reads TGTGCCAGCAGTTTCCCGGGGGCGGGAGCAACTAATGAAAAACTGTTTTTT. Translated, it gives CASSFPGAGATNEKLFF.

This chain connects TRBV29-1 to TRBJ1-2; a possible D gene is TRBD1 (5 bases). V was shortened by 7 bases and J by 4 bases, with 13 bases between the two germline ends. There are 12 residues in the CDR3. Germline V gives CDR1 SQVTM, CDR2 ANQGSEA. This CDR3 is CSASTQGYGYTF. The DNA of the CDR3 is TGCAGCGCCTCAACCCAGGGCTATGGCTACACCTTC.

The sample holds many counts of this clonotype. The J gene is TRBJ2-1, the V gene TRBV6-8; the D gene is possibly TRBD1 (6 bases). The CDR3 covers 16 residues. The germline V and J ends were trimmed by 6 bases and 0 bases, with 15 bases remaining between them. Germline V CDR1 and CDR2: MNHGY, SAAAGT. CDR3 coding DNA: TGTGCCAGCAGCCAACCTGAGGACAGCTCCTACAATGAGCAGTTCTTC. It is translated as CASSQPEDSSYNEQFF.

The chain carries TRBV7-9 and TRBJ2-1; 11 bases line up with TRBD2. Germline V gives CDR1 SEHNR, CDR2 FQNEAQ (reference sequence). The CDR3 consists of 18 residues. Losses at the gene ends were 2 bases for V and 0 bases for J; bases not matched to a gene: 6. CDR3 loop: CASSLKLAGAHSYNEQFF. CDR3 in DNA: TGTGCCAGCAGCTTAAAACTAGCGGGAGCCCACTCCTACAATGAGCAGTTCTTC.